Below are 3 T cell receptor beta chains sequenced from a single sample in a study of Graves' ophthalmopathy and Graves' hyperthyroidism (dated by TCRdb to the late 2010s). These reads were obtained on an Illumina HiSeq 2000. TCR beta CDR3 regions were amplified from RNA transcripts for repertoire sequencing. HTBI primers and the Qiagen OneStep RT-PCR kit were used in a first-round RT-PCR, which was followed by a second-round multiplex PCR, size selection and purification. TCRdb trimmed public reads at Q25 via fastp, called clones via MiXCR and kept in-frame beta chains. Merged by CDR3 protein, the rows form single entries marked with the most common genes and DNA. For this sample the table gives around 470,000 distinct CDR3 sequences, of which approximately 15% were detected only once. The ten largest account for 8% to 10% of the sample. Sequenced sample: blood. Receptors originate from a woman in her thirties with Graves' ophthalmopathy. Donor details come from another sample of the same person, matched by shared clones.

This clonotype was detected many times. CDR3 region: CASSFDREWPRVAEAFF. The CDR3 nucleotides read TGTGCCAGCAGTTTCGACAGGGAATGGCCCCGGGTCGCTGAAGCTTTCTTT. The chain links TRBV28 to TRBJ1-1; 7 positions agree with TRBD1. The V segment lost 3 bases and the J segment 6 bases; nucleotides outside the gene matches: 16. The germline V gene has CDR1 MDHEN and CDR2 SYDVKM. The CDR3 covers 17 residues.

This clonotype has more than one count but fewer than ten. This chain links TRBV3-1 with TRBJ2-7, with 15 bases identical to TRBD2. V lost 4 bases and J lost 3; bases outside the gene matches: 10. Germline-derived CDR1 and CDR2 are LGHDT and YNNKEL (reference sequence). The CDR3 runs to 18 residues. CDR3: CASSPARGTSGRFYEQYF. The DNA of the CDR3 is TGTGCCAGCAGCCCAGCCCGGGGGACTAGCGGGAGGTTCTACGAGCAGTACTTC.

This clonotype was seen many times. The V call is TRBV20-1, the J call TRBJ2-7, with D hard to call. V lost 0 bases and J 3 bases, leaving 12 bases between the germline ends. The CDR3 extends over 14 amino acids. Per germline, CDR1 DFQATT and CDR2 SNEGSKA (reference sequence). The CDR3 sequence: CSARDQVWSYEQYF. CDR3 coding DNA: TGCAGTGCTAGAGATCAGGTGTGGAGCTACGAGCAGTACTTC.